Shown below are 28 T cell receptor beta chains from a single sample sequenced in a study of preoperative IRX-2 immunotherapy in early breast cancer. Libraries were prepared by immunoSEQ multiplex PCR; TCRdb keeps only in-frame clonotypes and omits some of them. The sample has 20,000 to 30,000 clones; 75% to 90% are singletons. The treatment: preoperative locoregional IRX-2 cytokine immunotherapy. This specimen consisted of tumor tissue, obtained after IRX-2 immunotherapy. These receptor sequences come from a human donor with breast cancer.

This chain connects TRBV25-1 to TRBJ2-5; D call uncertain. This CDR3 is 16 amino acids long. Trimming removed 4 bases from V and 5 bases from J, with 20 bases in between. Germline V CDR1 and CDR2: MGHDK, SYGVNS. The DNA for the CDR3 is TGTGCCAGCAGTGGCGGTGGACCCTCCCGTGGGGAGACCCAGTACTTC. Its protein is CASSGGGPSRGETQYF.

This rearrangement joins TRBV19 to TRBJ2-1, with D possibly matching TRBD2 (5 bases). Trimming shortened V by 3 bases and J by 6 bases, and 15 bases separated the two germline ends. The CDR3 spans 15 residues. Per germline, CDR1 LNHDA and CDR2 SQIVND (reference sequence). The CDR3 sequence: CASSIQWDGGNEQFF. DNA for the CDR3: TGTGCCAGTAGTATCCAGTGGGATGGAGGCAATGAGCAGTTCTTC.

This chain links TRBV28 with TRBJ1-2; D uncertain. CDR1 is MDHEN and CDR2 is SYDVKM in the germline V gene. This CDR3 contains 14 residues. V was shortened by 2 bases and J by 4 bases, with 11 bases between the two germline ends. The CDR3 protein is CASSLLPEPYGYTF. CDR3 sequence (DNA): TGTGCCAGCAGTTTACTTCCAGAACCCTATGGCTACACCTTC.

This chain links TRBV25-1 with TRBJ2-5; D gene uncertain. Germline-derived CDR1 and CDR2 are MGHDK and SYGVNS. The CDR3 contains 9 residues. Trimming took 10 bases from V and 5 from J, leaving 5 bases between them. CDR3 residues: CATGETQYF. DNA of the CDR3: TGTGCCACCGGTGAGACCCAGTACTTC.

The chain combines TRBV28 with TRBJ2-7, with no clear D. This CDR3 has 11 amino acids. Deletions cut 3 bases from V and 4 bases from J, with 4 bases between. The germline V gene encodes CDR1 MDHEN and CDR2 SYDVKM. The CDR3 coding sequence is TGTGCCAGCAGTTTGACTTACGAGCAGTACTTC. It specifies CASSLTYEQYF.

This clone came up once. The rearrangement uses TRBV5-1 and TRBJ2-3; D unresolved. Germline V gives CDR1 SGHRS, CDR2 YFSETQ. The ends were cut back, 4 bases at V and 1 base at J, with 7 bases in the middle. There are 13 residues in the CDR3. The CDR3 coding sequence is TGCGCCAGCAGCCCAGGAGGCACAGATACGCAGTATTTT. This sequence encodes CASSPGGTDTQYF.

The chain employs TRBV4-2 and TRBJ2-3; D uncertain. CDR1 is LGHNA and CDR2 is YNFKEQ in the germline V gene. V gave up 1 base and J gave up 8 bases, with 16 bases separating them. The CDR3 length is 15 residues. The CDR3 is CASSQAHPSDGTQYF. In DNA, the CDR3 is TGTGCCAGCAGCCAAGCCCATCCCTCAGACGGTACGCAGTATTTT.

This chain uses TRBV27 with TRBJ2-3, with 7 bases aligning to TRBD1. V lost 6 bases, J lost 2 bases, and 8 bases stayed unmatched. This CDR3 spans 15 amino acids. CDR1 and CDR2 (germline): MNHEY, SMNVEV (reference sequence). The CDR3 DNA reads TGTGCCAGCAGGTACCTCAGGGGGTACACAGATACGCAGTATTTT. Translated, it gives CASRYLRGYTDTQYF.

V usage is TRBV29-1 and J usage is TRBJ1-6, with a tentative D call TRBD1 (6 bases). CDR3 length equals 12 residues. The V gene lost 1 base and the J gene lost 9 bases, with 7 bases spanning the gap. Germline CDR1 SQVTM, CDR2 ANQGSEA. CDR3 amino acids: CSVEGGPSPLHF. CDR3 coding DNA: TGCAGCGTTGAAGGGGGGCCTTCACCCCTCCACTTT.

The chain couples TRBV7-2 to TRBJ1-1, with 8 bases matching TRBD1. Germline assignment: CDR1 SGHTA and CDR2 FQGNSA. J lost 1 base, V lost 6 bases, and 1 base had no gene match. The CDR3 sequence is 13 residues long. The CDR3 DNA is TGTGCCAGCAGGGACAGGGCGAACACTGAAGCTTTCTTT. Residues: CASRDRANTEAFF.

This chain links TRBV7-9 with TRBJ1-6, with unresolved D. This CDR3 comprises 12 residues. Trimming removed 5 bases at V and 7 bases at J, with 6 bases between. Germline values: CDR1 SEHNR, CDR2 FQNEAQ (reference sequence). CDR3 residues: CASSQGNSPLHF. For the CDR3, the DNA is TGTGCCAGCAGCCAAGGGAATTCACCCCTCCACTTT.

V gene TRBV27 combines with J gene TRBJ2-5; D not certain. The CDR3 sequence is 15 residues long. In germline, CDR1 is MNHEY, CDR2 SMNVEV (reference sequence). Between the trimmed V and J ends, which lost 3 bases and 5 bases, there was a span of 16 bases. CDR3 region: CASSLTQSRTETQYF. The DNA of the CDR3 is TGTGCCAGCAGTTTGACTCAGTCGCGAACTGAGACCCAGTACTTC.

This clone has just one count. This chain's CDR3 is CASRGWDGPNQPQHF. As DNA, the CDR3 is TGTGCCAGCAGGGGGTGGGACGGTCCCAATCAGCCCCAGCATTTT. The chain joins TRBV28 to TRBJ1-5, with TRBD1 as a possible D gene (5 bases). Trimming stripped 6 bases from V and 3 bases from J, with 15 bases between. CDR3 length equals 15 residues. In germline, CDR1 is MDHEN, CDR2 SYDVKM.

This rearrangement joins TRBV28 to TRBJ1-1; D not resolved. The CDR3 is 10 amino acids. The germline V and J ends were trimmed by 4 bases and 11 bases, with 8 bases remaining between them. Germline CDR1 is MDHEN and CDR2 is SYDVKM. The CDR3 DNA reads TGTGCCAGCAGTTCCCGGAGGGCTTTCTTT. Its protein is CASSSRRAFF.

The rearrangement links TRBV4-3 to TRBJ2-5; the D is unclear. The J call may be incorrect, as the DNA end agrees better with TRBJ2-7. In germline, CDR1 is LGHNA, CDR2 YSLEER. The CDR3 is 15 residues long. CDR3 DNA sequence: TGCGCCAGCAGCCAAGACCGTGGGCCCTCCTACGAGCAGTACTTC. It is translated as CASSQDRGPSYEQYF.

This sequence joins TRBV7-8 and TRBJ2-5; TRBD1 matches 10 bases. CDR3 size: 15 residues. Germline CDR1 is SGHVS and CDR2 is FQNEAQ. With V trimmed by 5 bases and J by 5 bases, 8 bases remained unmatched. The CDR3 DNA sequence: TGTGCCAGCAGCCCACCGGGACAGGGGTTGGAGACCCAGTACTTC. This gives the protein CASSPPGQGLETQYF. The full variable domain, with the rest looked up from reference TRBV7-8 and TRBJ2-5, is GAGVSQSPRYKVAKRGQDVALRCDPISGHVSLFWYQQALGQGPEFLTYFQNEAQLDKSGLPSDRFFAERPEGSVSTLKIQRTQQEDSAVYLCASSPPGQGLETQYFGPGTRLLVL.

This chain joins TRBV4-3 and TRBJ1-2; D perhaps matches TRBD1 (5 bases). There are 15 residues in the CDR3. The germline V gene has CDR1 LGHNA and CDR2 YSLEER. Deletions cut 4 bases from V and 3 bases from J, with 15 bases between. The CDR3 is CASSLLVGADYGYTF. CDR3 DNA sequence: TGCGCCAGCAGCCTCCTGGTTGGGGCTGACTATGGCTACACCTTC.

The CDR3 coding sequence is TGTGCCAGCGAACAGGGGCCTCAAGAGACCCAGTACTTC. Translation gives CASEQGPQETQYF. The chain combines TRBV2 with TRBJ2-5, with 7 bases that match TRBD1. The CDR3 is 13 residues long. The germline gives CDR1 SNHLY, CDR2 FYNNEI. The J segment lost 2 bases and the V segment lost 8 bases, leaving 5 bases of the junction unmatched.

The chain links TRBV5-1 to TRBJ1-6; the match to TRBD1 covers 11 bases. Trimming at V came to 7 bases and at J to 6 bases, leaving 9 bases not matched to a gene. The CDR3 is made up of 16 amino acids. From germline, CDR1 is SGHRS and CDR2 YFSETQ. The CDR3 bases are TGCGCCAGCTGCCCGGGACAGGGGGGAGGTAATTCACCCCTCCACTTT. This sequence encodes CASCPGQGGGNSPLHF.

The rearrangement joins TRBV27 to TRBJ2-3; 7 bases agree with TRBD2. Unmatched junction bases numbered 12, after V lost 2 bases and J lost 1 base. Germline V lookup: CDR1 MNHEY, CDR2 SMNVEV (reference sequence). This CDR3 is built from 18 residues. The CDR3 region is CASSLRVWGGDRTDTQYF. In nucleotides, the CDR3 is TGTGCCAGCAGTTTAAGGGTTTGGGGGGGAGATCGCACAGATACGCAGTATTTT.

The gene calls are TRBV5-1 and TRBJ2-6, with TRBD2 as a possible D gene (6 bases). Trimming cost V 2 bases and J 3 bases, with 9 bases left between them. The CDR3 sequence is 15 residues long. The germline V gene has CDR1 SGHRS and CDR2 YFSETQ. CDR3 amino acids: CASSFSGSGANVLTF. CDR3 nucleotide sequence: TGCGCCAGCAGCTTCTCCGGGAGTGGGGCCAACGTCCTGACTTTC.

The rearrangement joins TRBV27 to TRBJ2-1; 8 nucleotides line up with TRBD2. The V gene's germline CDR1 is MNHEY and CDR2 SMNVEV (reference sequence). This CDR3 has 16 residues. J lost 3 bases, V lost 5 bases, and 9 bases had no gene match. The CDR3 nucleotides read TGTGCCAGCAGTATAACTAGCGGAGACCTCTACAATGAGCAGTTCTTC. It codes for CASSITSGDLYNEQFF.

The chain couples TRBV30 to TRBJ2-5, with D hard to call. This CDR3 spans 13 amino acids. CDR1 GTSNPN and CDR2 SVGIG come from the germline V gene (reference sequence). Trimming shortened V by 0 bases and J by 5 bases, and 10 bases separated the two germline ends. CDR3 in DNA: TGTGCCTGGAGTGTCGGCCCCGGGGAGACCCAGTACTTC. Its translation is CAWSVGPGETQYF.

This chain connects TRBV5-6 to TRBJ1-6, with D unresolved. The CDR3 is 12 amino acids. Trimming removed 0 bases from V and 7 bases from J, with 2 bases in between. Germline V CDR1 and CDR2: SGHDT, YYEEEE. The CDR3 DNA is TGTGCCAGCAGCTTGGGGAATTCACCCCTCCACTTT. Its translation: CASSLGNSPLHF.

V and J are TRBV6-4 and TRBJ2-7, with 9 bases that match TRBD1. Germline V lookup: CDR1 MRHNA, CDR2 SNTAGT. The CDR3 has 15 residues. V lost 6 bases to trimming and J lost 2 bases; unmatched junction nucleotides: 8. The CDR3 DNA is TGTGCCAGCAGGAGGGAGACAGGGGGACCCTACGAGCAGTACTTC. It is translated as CASRRETGGPYEQYF.

V and J are TRBV30 and TRBJ1-5, with D possibly TRBD1 on 5 matching bases. The CDR3 covers 13 residues. V was clipped by 3 bases and J by 6 bases, with 12 bases between them. The germline CDR1 and CDR2 sequences are GTSNPN and SVGIG (reference sequence). The CDR3, as DNA: TGTGCCTGGAGATCAGGGTCTTGTCAGCCCCAGCATTTT. It encodes CAWRSGSCQPQHF.

The chain employs TRBV27 and TRBJ2-2, with D uncertain. CDR3 length: 16 amino acids. V was shortened by 4 bases and J by 6 bases, with 18 bases between the two germline ends. From germline, CDR1 is MNHEY and CDR2 SMNVEV (reference sequence). The CDR3 region is CASSSGSPGEAGELFF. The CDR3 DNA sequence: TGTGCCAGCAGTTCCGGGTCCCCCGGTGAGGCCGGGGAGCTGTTTTTT.

The rearrangement joins TRBV27 to TRBJ2-7; 13 nucleotides line up with TRBD2. V dropped 5 bases and J dropped 2; count of bases not matched to a gene: 3. CDR3 length: 15 residues. Germline values: CDR1 MNHEY, CDR2 SMNVEV (reference sequence). The CDR3 sequence is CASSPGLAGPYEQYF. CDR3 bases: TGTGCCAGCAGTCCGGGACTAGCGGGACCCTACGAGCAGTACTTC.